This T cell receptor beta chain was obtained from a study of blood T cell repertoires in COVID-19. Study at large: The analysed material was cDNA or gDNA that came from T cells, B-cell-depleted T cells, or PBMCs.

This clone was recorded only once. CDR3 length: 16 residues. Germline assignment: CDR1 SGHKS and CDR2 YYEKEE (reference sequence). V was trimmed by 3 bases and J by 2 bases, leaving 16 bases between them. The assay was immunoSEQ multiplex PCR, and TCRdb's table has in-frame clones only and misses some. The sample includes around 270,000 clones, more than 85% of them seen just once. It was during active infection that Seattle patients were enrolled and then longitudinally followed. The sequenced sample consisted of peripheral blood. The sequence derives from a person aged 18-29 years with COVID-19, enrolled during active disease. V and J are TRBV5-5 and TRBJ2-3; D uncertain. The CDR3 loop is CASSSMRQLHTDTQYF. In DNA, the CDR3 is TGTGCCAGCAGCTCCATGAGGCAGTTGCACACAGATACGCAGTATTTT.